These 27 T cell receptor beta chains were all obtained from the same sample, sequenced in a study of blood T cell repertoires in COVID-19. Clones were read by immunoSEQ multiplex PCR, and TCRdb kept only the in-frame ones, dropping some. The sample includes hundreds of thousands of clones, around 90% of them seen just once. Sequenced input: peripheral blood. The receptors were sampled from a woman aged 18-35 years with acute or convalescent COVID-19.

CDR3 amino acids: CASSAGQAANYGYTF. For the CDR3, the DNA is TGCGCCAGCAGCGCGGGACAGGCGGCGAACTATGGCTACACCTTC. The chain joins TRBV5-1 to TRBJ1-2; TRBD1 agrees at 8 bases. V shed 4 bases, J shed 2 bases, and the junction held 7 bases outside the gene matches. Germline lookup yields CDR1 SGHRS and CDR2 YFSETQ. The CDR3 runs 15 residues.

This chain links TRBV7-9 with TRBJ1-2; D not certain. From germline, CDR1 is SEHNR and CDR2 FQNEAQ (reference sequence). CDR3 length: 12 residues. The V end lost 5 bases, the J end lost 6 bases, and 10 bases lay between the germline ends. The CDR3 protein is CASSTNADGYTF. In nucleotides, the CDR3 is TGTGCCAGCAGCACGAACGCGGATGGCTACACCTTC.

V and J are TRBV3-1 (or the pseudogene TRBV3-2) and TRBJ2-1, with 9 bases matching TRBD1. The CDR3 contains 17 residues. The J segment lost 4 bases and the V segment lost 2 bases, leaving 9 bases of the junction unmatched. CDR1 and CDR2 from the germline V gene are LGHDT and YNNKEL (reference sequence). In DNA form, the CDR3 reads TGTGCCAGCAGCCAAAGCTCTGACAGGGGGAGATACAATGAGCAGTTCTTC. It codes for CASSQSSDRGRYNEQFF.

This chain joins TRBV6-2 or TRBV6-3 and TRBJ2-3; 7 nucleotides match TRBD1. Losses at the gene ends were 6 bases for V and 2 bases for J; bases not matched to a gene: 8. Germline loops: CDR1 MNHEY, CDR2 SVGEGT. CDR3 size: 15 residues. The CDR3 coding sequence is TGTGCCAGCAGCCCCACAGGGGATCACACAGATACGCAGTATTTT. Translating gives CASSPTGDHTDTQYF.

This chain joins TRBV10-3 and TRBJ2-7, with no clear D. The ends were cut back, 2 bases at V and 2 bases at J, with 7 bases in the middle. CDR3 length: 13 amino acids. Germline-derived CDR1 and CDR2 are ENHRY and SYGVKD. CDR3 sequence (DNA): TGTGCCATCAGTGAGCAGTATACCTACGAGCAGTACTTC. Its protein product is CAISEQYTYEQYF.

This chain connects TRBV9 to TRBJ1-2; a possible D gene is TRBD1 (6 bases). Germline V lookup: CDR1 SGDLS, CDR2 YYNGEE. Trimming stripped 4 bases from V and 8 bases from J, with 18 bases between. The CDR3 is made up of 14 amino acids. In DNA form, the CDR3 reads TGTGCCAGCAGCACTACCGGACAGTCTCTCGGCTACACCTTC. Its protein is CASSTTGQSLGYTF.

The J gene is TRBJ2-3, the V gene TRBV9; 10 bases are a match to TRBD2. V dropped 3 bases and J dropped 0; count of bases not matched to a gene: 13. The germline V gene encodes CDR1 SGDLS and CDR2 YYNGEE. The CDR3 extends over 19 amino acids. CDR3 region: CASSEALYLAGASTDTQYF. CDR3 in DNA: TGTGCCAGCAGCGAGGCCCTCTATCTAGCGGGGGCTAGCACAGATACGCAGTATTTT.

The V and J genes are TRBV5-6 and TRBJ2-6; D not certain. The CDR3 extends over 13 amino acids. Trimming cost V 7 bases and J 0 bases, with 5 bases left between them. CDR1 and CDR2 from the germline V gene are SGHDT and YYEEEE. Here the CDR3 reads CASGLSGANVLTF. The CDR3 DNA follows: TGTGCCAGCGGGCTCTCTGGGGCCAACGTCCTGACTTTC.

The V gene is TRBV7-2, the J gene TRBJ2-3, with a tentative D call TRBD2 (5 bases). Germline CDR1 reads SGHTA; CDR2 reads FQGNSA. The CDR3 totals 14 residues. The ends were cut back, 5 bases at V and 4 bases at J, with 13 bases in the middle. The CDR3 region is CASSPLARADTQYF. The CDR3 DNA reads as TGTGCCAGCAGCCCGCTAGCAAGGGCAGATACGCAGTATTTT.

V is TRBV12-3 or TRBV12-4 and J is TRBJ1-5; D unclear. The CDR3 is 11 amino acids. Trimming removed 6 bases at V and 9 bases at J, with 9 bases between. The CDR3 coding sequence is TGTGCCAGCAGATTGTTCGGGCCCCAGCATTTT. It specifies CASRLFGPQHF.

V is TRBV25-1 and J is TRBJ1-1, with D maybe TRBD1 (5 bases). V was pared by 3 bases and J by 5 bases, with 16 bases between. The CDR3 extends over 15 amino acids. Germline V gene data show CDR1 as MGHDK and CDR2 as SYGVNS. The CDR3 DNA sequence: TGTGCCAGCAGTGATCGCCGACCGGGGGGTACTGAAGCTTTCTTT. Its translation: CASSDRRPGGTEAFF.

The chain couples TRBV24-1 to TRBJ2-1, with 11 bases that match TRBD1. The CDR3 length is 17 residues. Germline values: CDR1 KGHDR, CDR2 SFDVKD. V was pared by 1 base and J by 4 bases, with 5 bases of the junction left unmatched. CDR3 region: CATSDFRRDRGYNEQFF. The CDR3 DNA follows: TGTGCCACCAGTGATTTCCGCCGGGACAGGGGGTACAATGAGCAGTTCTTC.

The rearrangement uses TRBV11-2 and TRBJ2-7, with 7 bases aligning to TRBD2. The CDR3 runs 15 residues. Trimming removed 2 bases from V and 3 bases from J; junction bases left unmatched: 7. Germline V gene data show CDR1 as SGHAT and CDR2 as FQNNGV. DNA of the CDR3: TGTGCCAGCAGCTTAACCGCGGGGGACCACTACGAGCAGTACTTC. Protein sequence: CASSLTAGDHYEQYF.

The V and J genes are TRBV27 and TRBJ1-1; a weak D match, TRBD1 (6 bases). Between the trimmed V and J ends, which lost 7 bases and 4 bases, there was a span of 22 bases. This CDR3 is 16 amino acids long. Germline V gene sequence: CDR1 MNHEY, CDR2 SMNVEV (reference sequence). CDR3 sequence reads: CASIPLGAGQLTEAFF. In nucleotides, the CDR3 is TGTGCCAGCATCCCCCTAGGGGCCGGACAGCTCACTGAAGCTTTCTTT.

The V call is TRBV3-1 (or the pseudogene TRBV3-2), the J call TRBJ2-7, with 7 bases matching TRBD1. The CDR3 is made up of 14 amino acids. Trimming at V came to 4 bases and at J to 4 bases, leaving 7 bases not matched to a gene. Looked up from germline, CDR1 is LGHDT and CDR2 is YNNKEL (reference sequence). CDR3 DNA: TGTGCCAGCAGCCCCGGGACAGTCAAATACGAGCAGTACTTC. Amino acid sequence: CASSPGTVKYEQYF.

This chain links TRBV19 with TRBJ2-5; 11 bases match TRBD2. Germline CDR1 and CDR2: LNHDA and SQIVND (reference sequence). CDR3 size: 15 residues. V gave up 5 bases and J gave up 5 bases; unmatched junction bases: 7. Written as DNA, the CDR3 is TGTGCCAGTAGTGAGATAGCGGGGGGGATCGAGACCCAGTACTTC. Amino acid sequence: CASSEIAGGIETQYF.

The V gene is TRBV5-1, the J gene TRBJ1-2, with 9 bases lining up with TRBD1. The length of the CDR3 is 13 residues. V shed 6 bases, J shed 5 bases, and the junction held 5 bases outside the gene matches. In germline, CDR1 is SGHRS, CDR2 YFSETQ. The CDR3 sequence: CASKETGGYGYTF. The CDR3 DNA reads as TGCGCCAGCAAAGAGACAGGGGGTTATGGCTACACCTTC.

The rearrangement uses TRBV28 and TRBJ1-1; D is uncertain. V lost 5 bases to trimming and J lost 0 bases, with 7 bases between them. The CDR3 covers 13 residues. Germline CDR1 MDHEN, CDR2 SYDVKM. CDR3 nucleotides: TGTGCCAGCAGTCTGCGGGTGAACACTGAAGCTTTCTTT. Translation: CASSLRVNTEAFF.

This clone was seen only once. The CDR3 coding sequence is TGTGCCAGCAGCCCTCATACAACAGGTGAGGACACTGAAGCTTTCTTT. This gives the protein CASSPHTTGEDTEAFF. The rearrangement joins TRBV7-6 to TRBJ1-1; weak D call: TRBD1 (5 bases). Germline CDR1 is SGHVS and CDR2 is FNYEAQ. The CDR3 totals 16 residues. V was clipped by 5 bases and J by 3 bases, with 19 bases between them.

J is TRBJ2-3 and V is TRBV9; TRBD2 aligns across 7 bases. The CDR3 totals 15 residues. CDR1 SGDLS and CDR2 YYNGEE come from the germline V gene. V shed 0 bases and J 5 bases; nucleotides not matched to a gene: 6. Here the CDR3 DNA reads TGTGCCAGCAGCGTAGGTACTAGCGAAGGAGATACGCAGTATTTT. Protein product: CASSVGTSEGDTQYF. The variable domain in full, with the rest retrieved from reference TRBV9 and TRBJ2-3, is DSGVTQTPKHLITATGQRVTLRCSPRSGDLSVYWYQQSLDQGLQFLIQYYNGEERAKGNILERFSAQQFPDLHSELNLSSLELGDSALYFCASSVGTSEGDTQYFGPGTRLTVL.

The chain couples TRBV6-2 or TRBV6-3 to TRBJ2-7; 8 nucleotides line up with TRBD2. Germline V CDR1 and CDR2: MNHEY, SVGEGT. The CDR3 runs 16 residues. Germline trimming cut 4 bases from V and 3 bases from J; bases unmatched to any gene: 11. CDR3 sequence (DNA): TGTGCCAGCAGTTTTAACCCGACTAGCGCGGGCTACGAGCAGTACTTC. It specifies CASSFNPTSAGYEQYF.

This sequence joins TRBV2 and TRBJ2-7, with TRBD2 identical over 7 bases. The CDR3 sequence is 14 residues long. Germline loops: CDR1 SNHLY, CDR2 FYNNEI. The CDR3 loop reads CAARGRLAPDEQYF. CDR3 sequence (DNA): TGTGCTGCACGAGGGAGACTAGCACCGGACGAGCAGTACTTC.

The chain employs TRBV4-2 and TRBJ1-1; D is undetermined. Trimming took 1 base from V and 7 from J, leaving 13 bases between them. CDR3 length: 14 amino acids. The V gene's germline CDR1 is LGHNA and CDR2 YNFKEQ. This CDR3 is CASSQAPAGFEAFF. The CDR3 DNA reads as TGTGCCAGCAGCCAAGCCCCGGCGGGGTTTGAAGCTTTCTTT.

This clone was seen a single time. V usage is TRBV30 and J usage is TRBJ1-3; possibly TRBD1 for D (5 bases). Germline CDR1 and CDR2: GTSNPN and SVGIG (reference sequence). The V and J ends lost 5 bases and 0 bases respectively, with 17 bases between them. The CDR3 is 16 amino acids. CDR3 loop: CAWARGGPLSGNTIYF. Here the CDR3 DNA reads TGTGCCTGGGCCCGGGGGGGTCCCCTCTCTGGAAACACCATATATTTT.

This rearrangement joins TRBV28 to TRBJ1-5; TRBD1 matches 10 bases. The germline gives CDR1 MDHEN, CDR2 SYDVKM. The CDR3 is 14 residues long. V was pared by 5 bases and J by 5 bases, with 3 bases of the junction left unmatched. This chain's CDR3 is CASSPGQGHQPQHF. The CDR3 DNA reads as TGTGCCAGCAGTCCGGGACAGGGGCATCAGCCCCAGCATTTT.

This sequence joins TRBV5-1 and TRBJ1-3, with a possible D match to TRBD1 (5 bases). The V gene's germline CDR1 is SGHRS and CDR2 YFSETQ. Trimming pared 0 bases from V and 2 bases from J, leaving 9 bases between. The CDR3 runs 15 residues. The CDR3 here is CASSLDGGAGNTIYF. The DNA for the CDR3 is TGCGCCAGCAGCTTGGACGGGGGAGCTGGAAACACCATATATTTT.

As concerns this clone: Additional DNA sequences in this sample encode the identical CDR3. CDR3 bases: TGCGCCAGCAGGGGGGAGGACACTGAAGCTTTCTTT. It yields the protein CASRGEDTEAFF. The chain couples TRBV4-1 to TRBJ1-1, with a tentative D call TRBD1 (5 bases). V was clipped by 6 bases and J by 3 bases, with 8 bases between them. CDR1 and CDR2 from the germline V gene are MGHRA and YSYEKL. The CDR3 loop spans 12 amino acids.